This TCR beta chain was identified in a study of cytomegalovirus exposure and HLA in healthy donors. Study-wide findings and caveats: Among TCR sequences, most were rare, though some public TCRs appeared in many donors. Donors were assumed by presence/absence analyses to have roughly uniform sequencing depth. 87-base-pair reads could not separate some V segments, including TRBV6-2 and TRBV6-3. Analyzed later, most CMV-associated TCR beta chains appeared HLA-restricted.

As regards this clone: Its matching antigen is unknown.

Use of 60 Vbeta and 13 Jbeta primers characterized the PCR. Profiled with immunoSEQ multiplex PCR; TCRdb holds only in-frame clones, not every one. Among nearly 200,000 clones, about four fifths were seen once, and the ten largest hold approximately 0.4%. The ends lost 5 bases at V and 3 bases at J; junction bases unmatched: 9. This CDR3 comprises 15 residues. Germline V gene data show CDR1 as LGHNA and CDR2 as YNFKEQ. The chain combines TRBV4-2 with TRBJ1-1, with TRBD1 matching over 7 bases. This sequence originates from a male donor in good health and CMV-seropositive. Sequencing was done on a sample of PBMCs. CDR3: CASSRGRITDTEAFF. In DNA form, the CDR3 reads TGTGCCAGCAGCAGGGGGCGCATTACTGACACTGAAGCTTTCTTT.